This record covers a single T cell receptor (beta chain). V was clipped by 3 bases and J by 10 bases; unmatched bases: 15. In germline, CDR1 is SGDLS, CDR2 YYNGEE. The CDR3 spans 15 residues. This sample was included in a study of patients and donors after allogeneic stem cell transplantation. TCRdb analysed the RT-PCR reads with MiXCR anew, one entry per CDR3 protein. The sample records 65,000 to 80,000 distinct CDR3 sequences, 26% being singletons. The sequence derives from a human donor who was either an allogeneic HSCT recipient or a stem cell or donor lymphocyte infusion donor (not recorded which). It is not recorded whose cells these are; they may come from a transplant donor. The chain is built from TRBV9 and TRBJ1-2; TRBD1 aligns across 7 bases. Sequencing was carried out using blood, either unsorted or a sorted T cell fraction (not recorded which). Here the CDR3 DNA reads TGTGCCAGCAGCGCAGAAGCGGAGGGGGCATTTAACTACACCTTC. This sequence encodes CASSAEAEGAFNYTF.